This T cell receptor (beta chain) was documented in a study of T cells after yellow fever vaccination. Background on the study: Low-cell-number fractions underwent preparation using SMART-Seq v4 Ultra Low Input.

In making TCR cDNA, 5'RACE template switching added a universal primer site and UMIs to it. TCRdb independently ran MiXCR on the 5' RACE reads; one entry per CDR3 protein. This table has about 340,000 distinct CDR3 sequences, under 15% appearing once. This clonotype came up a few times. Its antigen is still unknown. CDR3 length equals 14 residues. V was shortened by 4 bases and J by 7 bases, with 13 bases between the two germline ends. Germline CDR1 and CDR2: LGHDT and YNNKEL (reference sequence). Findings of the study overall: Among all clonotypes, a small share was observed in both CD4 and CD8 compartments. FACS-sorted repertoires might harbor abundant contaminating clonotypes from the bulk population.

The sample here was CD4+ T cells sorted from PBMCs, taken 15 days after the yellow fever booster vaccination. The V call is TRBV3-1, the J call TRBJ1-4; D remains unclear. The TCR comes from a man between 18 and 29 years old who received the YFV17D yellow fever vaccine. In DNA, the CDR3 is TGTGCCAGCAGCCGCAACCCCGCCGGTGAAAAACTGTTTTTT. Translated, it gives CASSRNPAGEKLFF.